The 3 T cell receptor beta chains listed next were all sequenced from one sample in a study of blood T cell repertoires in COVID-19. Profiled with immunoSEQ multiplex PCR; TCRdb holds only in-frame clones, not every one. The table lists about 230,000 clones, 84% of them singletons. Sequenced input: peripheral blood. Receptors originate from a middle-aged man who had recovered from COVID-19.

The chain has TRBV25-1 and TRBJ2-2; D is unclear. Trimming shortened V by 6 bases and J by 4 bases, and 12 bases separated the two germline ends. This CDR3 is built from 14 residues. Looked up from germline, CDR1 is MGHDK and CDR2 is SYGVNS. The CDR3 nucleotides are TGTGCCAGCAGCTACTATCGCGGCACCGGGGAGCTGTTTTTT. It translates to CASSYYRGTGELFF.

DNA of the CDR3: TGTGCCAGCAGCGTTACAGGGGGCGGCCTGTACGAGCAGTACTTC. This codes for CASSVTGGGLYEQYF. The chain has TRBV9 and TRBJ2-7; 9 bases fit TRBD1. The germline gives CDR1 SGDLS, CDR2 YYNGEE. The trim removed 2 bases at V and 4 bases at J, leaving 7 bases unmatched. This CDR3 spans 15 amino acids.

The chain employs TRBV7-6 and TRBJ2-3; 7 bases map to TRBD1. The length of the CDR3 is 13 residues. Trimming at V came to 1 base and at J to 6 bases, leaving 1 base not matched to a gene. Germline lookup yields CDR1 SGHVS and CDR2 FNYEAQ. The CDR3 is CASSLGQGDTQYF. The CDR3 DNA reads TGTGCCAGCAGCTTAGGACAGGGTGATACGCAGTATTTT.